This T cell receptor (beta chain) was observed in a study of Ad26.COV2.S vaccination and SARS-CoV-2 variants. Indicated treatment: some 20 received Ad26.COV2.S at low or high dose, single or two shots; several received placebo; per-sample allocation not given. Following the first vaccine or placebo injection, samples were taken on day 63. Libraries were prepared by immunoSEQ multiplex PCR; TCRdb keeps only in-frame clonotypes and omits some of them. The table shows fewer than 400,000 clones, with around four fifths occurring only once. Per germline, CDR1 MNHEY and CDR2 SVGAGI. The V gene lost 10 bases and the J gene lost 2 bases, with 9 bases spanning the gap. This CDR3 is 13 amino acids long.

V usage is TRBV6-5 and J usage is TRBJ2-6; no clear D. The sequence was obtained from a person aged 18 to 65 who received the Ad26.COV2.S COVID-19 vaccine or a placebo. The sequenced sample was peripheral blood, obtained in a trial of Ad26.COV2.S vaccine versus placebo. In nucleotides, the CDR3 is TGTGCCACCCGACCACCTGGGGCCAACGTCCTGACTTTC. Translation: CATRPPGANVLTF.